This paragraph reports one TCR beta chain. What this receptor recognizes is not known. No base quality values were provided; no much bigger clone lies one nucleotide off. To demonstrate the VDJtools post-analysis software, TCR beta repertoires were profiled from the peripheral blood of about 13 young patients with multiple sclerosis. The multiple sclerosis patients were children and adolescents ranging in age from roughly 6 to 15 years. This record belongs to a study of post-analysis software for immune sequencing data (dated by TCRdb to 2014 to 2015). In terms of the full investigation: Recorded disease courses included relapsing-remitting, secondary progressive and progressive-relapsing multiple sclerosis, with some patients lacking subtype annotation. The multiple sclerosis patient repertoires were compared with more than 9 previously published healthy control repertoires from donors aged about 6 to 26 years. A subset of samples was prepared in parallel using single-end sample barcoding, then pooled and co-amplified after Illumina adapter ligation.

Findings and caveats that apply to the study as a whole: Strong co-clustering of samples prepared in the same batch was shown by direct clustering with F measure, prompting a batch-effect correction. Significantly higher frequencies in patients than in controls were found for a handful of TRBV segments, including TRBV5-6, TRBV5-1 and TRBV20-1. Compared with controls, multiple sclerosis patients had significantly lower normalized Chao1 diversity, a finding suggesting substantial peripheral T-cell clonal expansion. The multiple sclerosis patient group was slightly younger than the control group.

Libraries were prepared through PCR. Sequenced using an Illumina HiSeq 2500. To reduce PCR and sequencing biases, unique molecular identifiers were incorporated into the TCR beta cDNA libraries. Approximately 500,000 cDNA molecules were obtained per 1 to 10 million input T cells, so each molecule approximated one T cell. The patient libraries were prepared and sequenced using the same protocol as the earlier healthy control dataset. Within a given batch, samples were prepared together, multiplexed and sequenced on the same HiSeq lane. For the original study's pipeline: Raw barcoded reads were processed with MIGEC, and single-read molecular identifier groups were discarded before consensus assembly and CDR3 extraction. Clonotype tables were post-analysed with VDJtools, normalizing diversity by down-sampling all datasets to the smallest sample size. In repertoire overlap clustering, CDR3 amino acid sequences, but not nucleotide sequences, were matched to correct batch-related cross-sample contamination. TCRdb passed the public sequencing reads through fastp at Q25 and MiXCR, retaining productive beta sequences. Each CDR3 protein appears once, grouped with its most common genes and DNA. TCRdb, not the original authors, processed these V and J calls. The sample table lists fewer than 600,000 distinct CDR3 sequences, 40% to 55% of them with a count of one. Of the sample, 9.5% to 13% is held by the ten largest clones.

The germline V gene (reference sequence) yields DFQATT for CDR1 and SNEGSKA for CDR2. The CDR3 starts with the cysteine, ends with the phenylalanine, and has 15 residues. Solely the CDR3 DNA is kept, with 45 bases framed from the first base. From V the trimming removes 5 bases and from J it removes 4 bases, while the gene matches leave 3 bases of the junction unaccounted for. The sample taken for sequencing was blood. This TCR derives from a girl between 10 and 17 years old with multiple sclerosis. The chain is assembled from TRBV20-1 and TRBJ2-1; 15 bases in the middle match TRBD2. CDR3 loop: CSAGGTSGGYNEQFF. In nucleotides, the sequence is TGCAGTGCTGGAGGGACTAGCGGGGGGTACAATGAGCAGTTCTTC.